These 20 T cell receptor beta chains share one sample of origin, sequenced in a study of cytomegalovirus exposure and HLA in healthy donors. 13 Jbeta primers and 60 Vbeta primers were used for the PCR. TCRdb's copy holds only in-frame clones and misses some; the assay was immunoSEQ multiplex PCR. The table shows 95,000 to 150,000 clones, with over 70% occurring only once. The sample consisted of PBMCs. These receptors all stem from a middle-aged woman in good health and CMV-seropositive.

This chain connects TRBV14 to TRBJ1-3; D is unclear. Deletions cut 4 bases from V and 1 base from J, with 8 bases between. This CDR3 contains 14 residues. Germline assignment: CDR1 SGHDN and CDR2 FVKESK. CDR3 coding DNA: TGTGCCAGCAGCCCACGGAGGTCTGGAAACACCATATATTTT. It codes for CASSPRRSGNTIYF. Full variable domain (remainder filled in from reference TRBV14 and TRBJ1-3): EAGVTQFPSHSVIEKGQTVTLRCDPISGHDNLYWYRRVMGKEIKFLLHFVKESKQDESGMPNNRFLAERTGGTYSTLKVQPAELEDSGVYFCASSPRRSGNTIYFGEGSWLTVV.

This chain joins TRBV5-4 and TRBJ1-2; D is unresolved. Looked up from germline, CDR1 is SGHNT and CDR2 is YYREEE (reference sequence). V lost 3 bases, J lost 3 bases, and 12 bases lay in between. The CDR3 is 14 residues long. The CDR3 DNA reads as TGTGCCAGCAGCTCGCGGGGAATAGACTATGGCTACACCTTC. This gives the protein CASSSRGIDYGYTF.

The CDR3 here is CASRLAGGLSRNIQYF. The DNA of the CDR3 is TGTGCCAGCAGACTAGCGGGGGGGCTGAGTAGAAACATTCAGTACTTC. The chain has TRBV2 and TRBJ2-4; 13 bases map to TRBD2. The length of the CDR3 is 16 residues. Germline V gene lookup returns CDR1 SNHLY and CDR2 FYNNEI. With 6 bases clipped from V and 6 bases from J, the junction kept 8 bases outside the gene matches.

This rearrangement joins TRBV7-9 to TRBJ1-1; D unclear. The CDR3 is 13 residues long. Looked up from germline, CDR1 is SEHNR and CDR2 is FQNEAQ (reference sequence). Deletions cut 4 bases from V and 0 bases from J, with 6 bases between. This CDR3 is CASSSQVNTEAFF. For the CDR3, the DNA is TGTGCCAGCAGCTCGCAGGTGAACACTGAAGCTTTCTTT.

The gene calls are TRBV6-5 and TRBJ1-3; tentative D call: TRBD1 (5 bases). The CDR3 has 16 amino acids. Looked up from germline, CDR1 is MNHEY and CDR2 is SVGAGI. Trimming cost V 0 bases and J 3 bases, with 12 bases left between them. DNA of the CDR3: TGTGCCAGCAGTTACTCGGGGCCTATGAGTGGAAACACCATATATTTT. Its protein product is CASSYSGPMSGNTIYF.

The V call is TRBV2, the J call TRBJ1-4; tentative D call: TRBD1 (5 bases). V was cut by 6 bases and J by 4 bases, with 15 bases left in between. Per germline, CDR1 SNHLY and CDR2 FYNNEI. The CDR3 extends over 15 amino acids. For the CDR3, the DNA is TGTGCCAGCAGGGATGTCCGGGGGATTAATGAAAAACTGTTTTTT. Its protein product is CASRDVRGINEKLFF.

The chain links TRBV5-1 to TRBJ2-5; 7 bases match TRBD2. This CDR3 has 16 amino acids. The ends lost 0 bases at V and 5 bases at J; junction bases unmatched: 10. Germline V gene data show CDR1 as SGHRS and CDR2 as YFSETQ. The CDR3 protein is CASSLAASGNVETQYF. In nucleotides, the CDR3 is TGCGCCAGCAGCTTGGCCGCCAGCGGGAACGTCGAGACCCAGTACTTC. The full variable domain, rest sourced from reference TRBV5-1 and TRBJ2-5, is KAGVTQTPRYLIKTRGQQVTLSCSPISGHRSVSWYQQTPGQGLQFLFEYFSETQRNKGNFPGRFSGRQFSNSRSEMNVSTLELGDSALYLCASSLAASGNVETQYFGPGTRLLVL.

The chain combines TRBV4-3 with TRBJ2-7, with 7 bases fitting TRBD1. This CDR3 spans 17 amino acids. CDR1 is LGHNA, CDR2 YSLEER, per germline. The trim removed 0 bases at V and 5 bases at J, leaving 13 bases unmatched. CDR3 amino acids: CASSQDRLVYRGHEQYF. For the CDR3, the DNA is TGCGCCAGCAGCCAAGATCGTTTAGTTTACAGGGGTCACGAGCAGTACTTC.

This clone was picked up one time. The CDR3 coding sequence is TGCAGCGTTGAGGGGAGACTGTACACTGAAGCTTTCTTT. Translated, it gives CSVEGRLYTEAFF. The V and J genes are TRBV29-1 and TRBJ1-1, with no clear D. This CDR3 spans 13 amino acids. V was pared by 3 bases and J by 3 bases, with 11 bases between. The V gene's germline CDR1 is SQVTM and CDR2 ANQGSEA.

The chain combines TRBV29-1 with TRBJ1-5, with 9 bases matching TRBD1. The CDR3 spans 13 residues. J gave up 6 bases and V 3 bases, and 3 bases lay outside the gene matches. Per the germline V gene, CDR1 is SQVTM and CDR2 is ANQGSEA. For the CDR3, the DNA is TGCAGCGTTGAGGGACAGGGAGGTCAGCCCCAGCATTTT. Translation gives CSVEGQGGQPQHF.

This chain connects TRBV7-2 to TRBJ1-1; the D is unclear. Between the trimmed V and J ends, which lost 4 bases and 5 bases, there was a span of 14 bases. CDR3 length equals 14 residues. Per the germline V gene, CDR1 is SGHTA and CDR2 is FQGNSA. The CDR3 coding sequence is TGTGCCAGCAGCTCTTATTCAGCGGGGACTGAAGCTTTCTTT. This translates into CASSSYSAGTEAFF. The full variable domain, completed using reference TRBV7-2 and TRBJ1-1, is GAGVSQSPSNKVTEKGKDVELRCDPISGHTALYWYRQSLGQGLEFLIYFQGNSAPDKSGLPSDRFSAERTGGSVSTLTIQRTQQEDSAVYLCASSSYSAGTEAFFGQGTRLTVV.

CDR3 bases: TGCGCCAGCAGCGAGTCGGGAGGGTCGTACAATGAGCAGTTCTTC. This codes for CASSESGGSYNEQFF. The rearrangement joins TRBV5-1 to TRBJ2-1; 8 bases agree with TRBD2. V dropped 4 bases and J dropped 4; count of bases not matched to a gene: 7. CDR3 length equals 15 residues. Germline-derived CDR1 and CDR2 are SGHRS and YFSETQ.

The chain is built from TRBV11-2 and TRBJ1-3, with 10 bases aligning to TRBD1. The CDR3 runs 16 residues. CDR1 and CDR2 (germline): SGHAT, FQNNGV. Trimming took 5 bases from V and 4 from J; bases not matched to a gene: 8. CDR3 sequence reads: CASSLYPGQGGNTIYF. DNA of the CDR3: TGTGCCAGCAGCCTATACCCGGGACAGGGGGGAAACACCATATATTTT.

This clone has just a few counts. This chain links TRBV11-3 with TRBJ2-7; TRBD1 aligns across 10 bases. With 5 bases clipped from V and 0 bases from J, the junction kept 16 bases outside the gene matches. Germline V gene data show CDR1 as SGHNT and CDR2 as YENEEA. CDR3 length equals 19 residues. The CDR3 loop reads CASSPPGQGRQLVSYEQYF. The CDR3 DNA follows: TGTGCCAGCAGCCCGCCGGGACAGGGGCGGCAATTGGTCTCCTACGAGCAGTACTTC.

The rearrangement joins TRBV30 to TRBJ1-2, with 9 positions matching TRBD1. Germline V lookup: CDR1 GTSNPN, CDR2 SVGIG (reference sequence). The CDR3 sequence is 12 residues long. The trim removed 3 bases at V and 7 bases at J, leaving 3 bases unmatched. The CDR3 DNA reads TGTGCCTGGAGGACAGGGGGAGGTGGCTACACCTTC. Translating gives CAWRTGGGGYTF.

The chain carries TRBV28 and TRBJ2-2; possible D gene TRBD1, 5 bases. This CDR3 is built from 12 residues. Per germline, CDR1 MDHEN and CDR2 SYDVKM. The CDR3: CAEGVNTGELFF. The CDR3 DNA sequence: TGTGCGGAAGGGGTTAACACCGGGGAGCTGTTTTTT.

This clone was found a few times. An end of the junction does not agree with germline; a read error may underlie this. This rearrangement joins TRBV2 to TRBJ1-1; maybe TRBD1 (6 bases). Germline V gene lookup returns CDR1 SNHLY and CDR2 FYNNEI. This CDR3 spans 12 amino acids. The DNA for the CDR3 is TGTGCCAGCAGTGTCCGGGACACCGAAGCTTTCTTT. Its translation: CASSVRDTEAFF. Full variable domain (remainder filled in from reference TRBV2 and TRBJ1-1): EPEVTQTPSHQVTQMGQEVILRCVPISNHLYFYWYRQILGQKVEFLVSFYNNEISEKSEIFDDQFSVERPDGSNFTLKIRSTKLEDSAMYFCASSVRDTEAFFGQGTRLTVV.

This sequence joins TRBV5-1 and TRBJ1-2, with 7 bases aligning to TRBD1. J gave up 3 bases and V 3 bases, and 11 bases lay outside the gene matches. This CDR3 is built from 16 residues. CDR1 is SGHRS and CDR2 is YFSETQ in the germline V gene. CDR3 bases: TGCGCCAGCAGCTCTATACGACAGGGCTTAGACTATGGCTACACCTTC. It encodes CASSSIRQGLDYGYTF.

The chain uses TRBV28 and TRBJ2-4; a possible D gene is TRBD2 (5 bases). The CDR3 has 15 residues. Trimming took off 1 base at V and 1 base at J, with 8 bases between the two ends. Per germline, CDR1 MDHEN and CDR2 SYDVKM. The CDR3 is CASSLLRGAKNIQYF. DNA for the CDR3: TGTGCCAGCAGTTTATTGAGAGGGGCCAAAAACATTCAGTACTTC.

The table lists this clone with a few counts. The chain has TRBV4-1 and TRBJ1-6; D not resolved. Trimming shortened V by 0 bases and J by 7 bases, and 7 bases separated the two germline ends. The CDR3 sequence is 14 residues long. Germline V gene lookup returns CDR1 MGHRA and CDR2 YSYEKL. In DNA, the CDR3 is TGCGCCAGCAGCCAAGAGAGCGGGAATTCACCCCTCCACTTT. Its translation: CASSQESGNSPLHF.